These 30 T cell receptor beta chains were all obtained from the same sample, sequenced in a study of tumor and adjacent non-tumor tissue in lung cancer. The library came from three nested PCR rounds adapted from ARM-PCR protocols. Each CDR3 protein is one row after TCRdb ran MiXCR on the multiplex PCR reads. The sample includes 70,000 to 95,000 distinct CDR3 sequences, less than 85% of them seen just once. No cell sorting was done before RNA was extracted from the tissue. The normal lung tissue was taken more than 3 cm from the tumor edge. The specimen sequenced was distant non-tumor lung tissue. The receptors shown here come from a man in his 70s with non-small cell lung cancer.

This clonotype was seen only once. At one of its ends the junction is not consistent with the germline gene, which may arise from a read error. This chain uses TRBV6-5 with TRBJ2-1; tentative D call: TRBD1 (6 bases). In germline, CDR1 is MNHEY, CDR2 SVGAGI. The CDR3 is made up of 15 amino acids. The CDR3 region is CTSSLVRGSYNEQFF. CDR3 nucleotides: TGTACCAGCAGTTTGGTCAGGGGCTCCTACAATGAGCAGTTCTTC.

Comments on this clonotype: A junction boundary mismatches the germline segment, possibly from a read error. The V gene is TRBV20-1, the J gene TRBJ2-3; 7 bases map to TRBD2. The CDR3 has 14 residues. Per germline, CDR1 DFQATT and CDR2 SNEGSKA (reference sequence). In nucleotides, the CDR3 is TGCAATGCTGTGAGCGGGACGGAAACAGATACGCAGTATTTT. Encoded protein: CNAVSGTETDTQYF.

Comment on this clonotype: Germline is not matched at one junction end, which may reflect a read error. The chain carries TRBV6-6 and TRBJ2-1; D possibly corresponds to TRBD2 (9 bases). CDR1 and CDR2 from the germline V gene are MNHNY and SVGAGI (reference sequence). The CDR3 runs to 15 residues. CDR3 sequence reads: CASRTSSGDRNEHFF. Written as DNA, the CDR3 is TGTGCCAGCAGGACATCTAGCGGGGACAGGAATGAGCACTTCTTC.

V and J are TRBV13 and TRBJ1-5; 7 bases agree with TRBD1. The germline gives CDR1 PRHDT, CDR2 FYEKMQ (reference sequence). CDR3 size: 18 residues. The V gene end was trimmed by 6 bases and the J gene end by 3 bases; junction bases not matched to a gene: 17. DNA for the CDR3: TGTGCCAGCAGACCCGGACAGGTAGCTCTCCGAGCCAATCAGCCCCAGCATTTT. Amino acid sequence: CASRPGQVALRANQPQHF.

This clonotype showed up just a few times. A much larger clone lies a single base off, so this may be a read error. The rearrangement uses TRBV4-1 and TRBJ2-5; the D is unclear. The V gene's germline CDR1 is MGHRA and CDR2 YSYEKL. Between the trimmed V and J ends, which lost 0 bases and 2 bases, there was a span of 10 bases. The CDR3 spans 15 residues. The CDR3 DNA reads TGCGCCAGCAGCCAAGACCCGATGGGGCAAGAGACCCAGTACTTC. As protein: CASSQDPMGQETQYF.

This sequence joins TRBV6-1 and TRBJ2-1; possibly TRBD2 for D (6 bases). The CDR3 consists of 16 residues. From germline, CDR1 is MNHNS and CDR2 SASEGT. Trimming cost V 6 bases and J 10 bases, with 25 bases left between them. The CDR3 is CASSDKLAVEVREQFF. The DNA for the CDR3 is TGTGCCAGCAGCGACAAACTAGCTGTAGAAGTAAGGGAGCAGTTCTTC.

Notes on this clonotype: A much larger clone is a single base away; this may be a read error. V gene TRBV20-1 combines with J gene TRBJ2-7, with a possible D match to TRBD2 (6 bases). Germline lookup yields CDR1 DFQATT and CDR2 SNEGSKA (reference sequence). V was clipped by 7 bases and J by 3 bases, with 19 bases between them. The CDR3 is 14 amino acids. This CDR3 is CSDSSPGTGYEQYF. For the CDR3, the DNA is TGCAGTGATAGTTCCCCTGGGACTGGCTACGAGCAGTACTTC.

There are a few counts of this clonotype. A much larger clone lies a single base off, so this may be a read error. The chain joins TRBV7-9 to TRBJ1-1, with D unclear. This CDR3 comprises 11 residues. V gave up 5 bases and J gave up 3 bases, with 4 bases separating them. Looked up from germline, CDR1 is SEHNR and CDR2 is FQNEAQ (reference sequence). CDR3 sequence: CASSPDTEAFF. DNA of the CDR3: TGTGCCAGCAGCCCGGACACTGAAGCTTTCTTT. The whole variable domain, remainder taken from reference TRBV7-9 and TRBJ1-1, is DTGVSQNPRHKITKRGQNVTFRCDPISEHNRLYWYRQTLGQGPEFLTYFQNEAQLEKSRLLSDRFSAERPKGSFSTLEIQRTEQGDSAMYLCASSPDTEAFFGQGTRLTVV.

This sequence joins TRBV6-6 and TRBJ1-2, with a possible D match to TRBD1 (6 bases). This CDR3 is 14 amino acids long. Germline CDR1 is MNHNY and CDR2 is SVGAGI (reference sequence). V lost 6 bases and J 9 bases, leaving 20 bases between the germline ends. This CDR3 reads CASSTRQVSWRYTF. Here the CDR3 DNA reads TGTGCCAGCAGCACTAGACAGGTCTCATGGCGCTACACCTTC.

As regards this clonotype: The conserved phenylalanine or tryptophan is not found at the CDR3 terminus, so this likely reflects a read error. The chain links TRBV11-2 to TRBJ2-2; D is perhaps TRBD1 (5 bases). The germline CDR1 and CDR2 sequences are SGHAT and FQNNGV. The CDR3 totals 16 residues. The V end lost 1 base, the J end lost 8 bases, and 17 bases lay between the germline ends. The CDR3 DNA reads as TGTGCCAGCAGCTTAGTGGCCATAGGGGTTGCAGGGGAGCTGTTTATT. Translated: CASSLVAIGVAGELFI.

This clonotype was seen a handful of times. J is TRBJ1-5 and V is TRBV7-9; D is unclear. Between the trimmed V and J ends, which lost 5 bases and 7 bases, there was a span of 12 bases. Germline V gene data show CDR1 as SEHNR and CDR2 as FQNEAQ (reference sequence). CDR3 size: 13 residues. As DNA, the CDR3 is TGTGCCAGCAGCAGGTCGACCGGGCAGCCCCAGCATTTT. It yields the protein CASSRSTGQPQHF.

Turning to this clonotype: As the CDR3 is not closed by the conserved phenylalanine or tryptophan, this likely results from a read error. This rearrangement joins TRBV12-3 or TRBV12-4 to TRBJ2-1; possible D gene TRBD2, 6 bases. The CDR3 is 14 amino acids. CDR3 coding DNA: TGTGCCAGCGGTTTGGGGGAGGCCGGGGATGAGCAGTTCTTA. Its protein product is CASGLGEAGDEQFL.

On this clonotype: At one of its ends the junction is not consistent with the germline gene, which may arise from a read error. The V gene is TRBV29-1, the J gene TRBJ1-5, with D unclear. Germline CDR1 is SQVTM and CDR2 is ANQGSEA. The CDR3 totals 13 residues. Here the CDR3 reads CSVLTYSNQPQNF. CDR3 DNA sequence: TGTAGTGTTTTGACGTATAGCAATCAGCCCCAGAATTTT.

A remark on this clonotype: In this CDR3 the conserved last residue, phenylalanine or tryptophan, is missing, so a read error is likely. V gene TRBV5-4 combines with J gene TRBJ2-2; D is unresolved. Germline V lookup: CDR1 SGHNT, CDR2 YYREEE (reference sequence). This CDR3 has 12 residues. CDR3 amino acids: CASSSYTGELFI. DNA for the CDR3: TGTGCTAGCAGCTCATACACCGGGGAGCTGTTTATT.

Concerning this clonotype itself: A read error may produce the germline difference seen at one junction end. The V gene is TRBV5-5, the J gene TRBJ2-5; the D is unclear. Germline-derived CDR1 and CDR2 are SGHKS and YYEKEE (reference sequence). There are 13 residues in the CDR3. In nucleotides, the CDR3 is TGTGCCAGTAGGTTGGTCAGTCCGGAGAGCCAGTACTTC. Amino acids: CASRLVSPESQYF.

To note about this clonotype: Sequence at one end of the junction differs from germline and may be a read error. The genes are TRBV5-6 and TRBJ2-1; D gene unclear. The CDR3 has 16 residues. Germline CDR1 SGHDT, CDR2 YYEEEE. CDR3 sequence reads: CPSSALQLSSYNEQFF. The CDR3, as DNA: TGTCCCAGCAGCGCGTTACAGCTATCCTCCTACAATGAGCAGTTCTTC.

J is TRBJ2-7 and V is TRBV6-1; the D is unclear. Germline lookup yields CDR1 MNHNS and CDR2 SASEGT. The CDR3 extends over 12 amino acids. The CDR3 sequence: CASSELGYEQYV. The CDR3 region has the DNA TGTGCCAGTAGTGAGTTAGGATACGAGCAGTACGTC.

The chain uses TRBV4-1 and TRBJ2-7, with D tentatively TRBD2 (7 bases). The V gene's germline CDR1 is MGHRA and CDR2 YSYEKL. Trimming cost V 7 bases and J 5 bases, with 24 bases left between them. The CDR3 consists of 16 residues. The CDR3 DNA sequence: TGCGCCAGCATCCGGACACTAGCGTGCGAGGGGGACGAGCAGTACTTC. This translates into CASIRTLACEGDEQYF.

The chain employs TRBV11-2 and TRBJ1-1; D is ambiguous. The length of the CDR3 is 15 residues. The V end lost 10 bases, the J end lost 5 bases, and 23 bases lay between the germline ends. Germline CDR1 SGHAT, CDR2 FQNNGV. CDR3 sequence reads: CANCFANSRRTEAFF. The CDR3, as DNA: TGTGCCAACTGCTTCGCCAATTCAAGGAGAACTGAAGCTTTCTTT.

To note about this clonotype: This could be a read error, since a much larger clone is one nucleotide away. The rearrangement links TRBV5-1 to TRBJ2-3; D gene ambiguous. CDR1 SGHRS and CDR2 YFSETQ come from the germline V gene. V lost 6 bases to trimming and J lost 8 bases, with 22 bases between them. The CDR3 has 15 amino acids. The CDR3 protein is CASTPSPRLEGTQYF. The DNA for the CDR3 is TGCGCCAGCACCCCGTCTCCCCGCTTGGAAGGTACGCAGTATTTT.

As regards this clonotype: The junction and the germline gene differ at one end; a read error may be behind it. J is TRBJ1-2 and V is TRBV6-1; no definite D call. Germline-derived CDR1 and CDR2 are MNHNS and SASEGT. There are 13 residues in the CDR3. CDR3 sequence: CASNENTNYGYNF. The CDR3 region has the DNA TGTGCTAGCAACGAGAACACTAACTATGGCTACAACTTC.

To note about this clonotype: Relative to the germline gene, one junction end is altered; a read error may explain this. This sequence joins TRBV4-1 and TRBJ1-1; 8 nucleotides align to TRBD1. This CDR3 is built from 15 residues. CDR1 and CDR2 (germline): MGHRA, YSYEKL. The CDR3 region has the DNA TGCGCCAGGAGCCAAGGACAGGGCTGGAACACTGAAGCCTTCTTT. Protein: CARSQGQGWNTEAFF.

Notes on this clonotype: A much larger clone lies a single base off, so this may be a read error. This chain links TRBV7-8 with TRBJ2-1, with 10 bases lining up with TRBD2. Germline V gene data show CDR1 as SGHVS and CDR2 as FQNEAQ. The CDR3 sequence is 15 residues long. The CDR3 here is CASSFLAGEWNELFF. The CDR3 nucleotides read TGTGCCAGCAGCTTCCTAGCGGGAGAGTGGAATGAGCTGTTCTTC.

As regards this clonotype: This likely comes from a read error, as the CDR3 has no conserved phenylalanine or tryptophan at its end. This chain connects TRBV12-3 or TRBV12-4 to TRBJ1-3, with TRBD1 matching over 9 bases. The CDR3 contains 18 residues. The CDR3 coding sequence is TGTGCCAGCAGTCGTCCCGGGACAGGGATTGGCTCTGGAAACTCCATATATTAT. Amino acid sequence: CASSRPGTGIGSGNSIYY.

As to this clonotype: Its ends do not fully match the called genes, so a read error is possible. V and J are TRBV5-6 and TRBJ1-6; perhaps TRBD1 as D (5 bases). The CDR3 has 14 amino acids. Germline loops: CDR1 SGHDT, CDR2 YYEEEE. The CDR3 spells CVSSGTGHNSPLHF. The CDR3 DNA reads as TGTGTCAGCAGCGGGACGGGGCATAATTCACCCCTCCACTTT.

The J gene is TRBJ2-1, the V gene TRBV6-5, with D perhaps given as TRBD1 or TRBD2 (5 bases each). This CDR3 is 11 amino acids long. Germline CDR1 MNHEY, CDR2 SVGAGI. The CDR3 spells CDRNTGNEQFF. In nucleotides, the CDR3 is TGTGACAGGAATACCGGGAACGAACAGTTCTTC.

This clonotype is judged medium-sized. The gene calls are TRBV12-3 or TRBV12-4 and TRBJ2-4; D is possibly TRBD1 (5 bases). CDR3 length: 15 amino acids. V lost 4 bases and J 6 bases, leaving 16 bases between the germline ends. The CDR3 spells CASSSTDSSSNIQYF. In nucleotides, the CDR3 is TGTGCCAGCAGTTCAACCGACAGCTCATCAAACATTCAGTACTTC.

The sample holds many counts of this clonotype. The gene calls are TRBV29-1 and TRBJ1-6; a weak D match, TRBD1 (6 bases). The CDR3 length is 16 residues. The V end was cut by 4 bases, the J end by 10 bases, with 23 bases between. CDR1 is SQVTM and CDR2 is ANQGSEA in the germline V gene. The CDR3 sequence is CSVAVTGWSGGSPLHF. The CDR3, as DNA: TGCAGCGTTGCCGTTACAGGGTGGAGTGGTGGGTCACCCCTCCACTTT.

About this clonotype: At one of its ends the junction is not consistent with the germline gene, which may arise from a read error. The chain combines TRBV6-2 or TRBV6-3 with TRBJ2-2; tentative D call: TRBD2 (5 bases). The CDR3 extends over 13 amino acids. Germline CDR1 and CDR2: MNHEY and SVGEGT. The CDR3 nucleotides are TGTGCCAGCAGCAGAATTAACGCCGGGAAGCTGTTTTTT. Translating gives CASSRINAGKLFF.

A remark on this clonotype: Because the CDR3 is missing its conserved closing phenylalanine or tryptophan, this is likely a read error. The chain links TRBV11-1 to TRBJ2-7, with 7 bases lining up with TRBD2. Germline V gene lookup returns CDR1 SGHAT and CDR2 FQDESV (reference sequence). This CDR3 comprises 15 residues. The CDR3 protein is CASSLTSGKAYDQYL. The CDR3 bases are TGTGCCAGCAGCTTAACAAGCGGGAAAGCCTACGATCAGTACTTA.